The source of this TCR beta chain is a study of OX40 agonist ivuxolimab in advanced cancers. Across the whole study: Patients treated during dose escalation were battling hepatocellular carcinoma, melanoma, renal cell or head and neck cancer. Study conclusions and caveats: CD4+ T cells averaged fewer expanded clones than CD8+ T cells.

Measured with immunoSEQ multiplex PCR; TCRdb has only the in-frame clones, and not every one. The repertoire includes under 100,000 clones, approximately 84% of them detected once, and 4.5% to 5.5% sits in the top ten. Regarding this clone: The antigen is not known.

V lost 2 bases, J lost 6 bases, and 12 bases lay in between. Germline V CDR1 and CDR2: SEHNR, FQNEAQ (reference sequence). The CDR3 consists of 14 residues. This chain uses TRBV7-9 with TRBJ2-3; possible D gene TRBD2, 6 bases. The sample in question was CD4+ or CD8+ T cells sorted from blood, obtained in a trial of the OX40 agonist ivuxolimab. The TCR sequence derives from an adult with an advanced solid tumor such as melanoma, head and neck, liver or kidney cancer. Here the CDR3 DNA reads TGTGCCAGCAGCTTATCCGGAGGAGGGGATACGCAGTATTTT. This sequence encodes CASSLSGGGDTQYF. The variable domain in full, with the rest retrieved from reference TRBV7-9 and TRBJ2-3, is DTGVSQNPRHKITKRGQNVTFRCDPISEHNRLYWYRQTLGQGPEFLTYFQNEAQLEKSRLLSDRFSAERPKGSFSTLEIQRTEQGDSAMYLCASSLSGGGDTQYFGPGTRLTVL.